This is a list of T cell receptor beta chains from one sample in a study of CD8 T cells in ankylosing spondylitis. TCRdb ran MiXCR on the 5' RACE reads and lists one entry per CDR3 protein. There are fewer than 25,000 distinct CDR3 sequences in the sample; 10% to 15% occur only once, and 35% lies in the top ten. Sequencing input: blood. These receptors came from a male donor with ankylosing spondylitis or in good health (not recorded which). CDR3s include the opening cysteine and the closing phenylalanine or tryptophan. A D gene is named only where the DNA matches it firmly. Only some rows state a clone size, as once, few, many or a class for expanded clones.

CDR3 DNA,CDR3 protein,D gene,J gene,V gene,clone size
TGTGCCAGCAGTTTCGACAGGGGCCTTTATAATTCACCCCTCCACTTT,CASSFDRGLYNSPLHF,TRBD1,TRBJ1-6,TRBV27,many
TGTGCCAGCAGTTCATTGGGCATCCCTTGGGGGCAGAACACTGAAGCTTTCTTT,CASSSLGIPWGQNTEAFF,NA,TRBJ1-1,TRBV28,many
TGTGCCAGCAGTCTCCTGTGGACCGGGGAGCTGTTTTTT,CASSLLWTGELFF,NA,TRBJ2-2,TRBV6-2/TRBV6-3,few
TGTGCCAGCAGTCTGGGACAGGGGTTGGATGTTGGCGGCACAGATACGCAGTATTTT,CASSLGQGLDVGGTDTQYF,TRBD1,TRBJ2-3,TRBV27,many
TGCGCCAGCAGCTTTACGGGGAGAACGGACGAGCAGTACTTC,CASSFTGRTDEQYF,NA,TRBJ2-7,TRBV5-1,few
TGCGCCAGCAGCCAATCGACCAACCCTAGCACAGATACGCAGTATTTT,CASSQSTNPSTDTQYF,NA,TRBJ2-3,TRBV5-1,few
TGCAGTGCTCCCCGCGGTGGGGGAGGGCAGTACTTC,CSAPRGGGGQYF,TRBD2,TRBJ2-4,TRBV20-1,NA
TGTGCCAGCAGAAGGACAAGGGGAATAGAGCAGTACTTC,CASRRTRGIEQYF,NA,TRBJ2-7,TRBV27,few
TGTGCCAGCAGTCAGGGGCGCGGTCAGCCCCAGCATTTT,CASSQGRGQPQHF,NA,TRBJ1-5,TRBV6-2/TRBV6-3,many
TGCAGTGCTAGCCTTGTCGTGGAGACCCAGTACTTC,CSASLVVETQYF,NA,TRBJ2-5,TRBV20-1,few
TGTGCCAGCAGCTCGACATATACGCAGTATTTT,CASSSTYTQYF,NA,TRBJ2-3,TRBV11-2,many
TGTGCCAGCAGCTCCCTCCCCTACCGGGGCGGCGAGACCCAGTACTTC,CASSSLPYRGGETQYF,NA,TRBJ2-5,TRBV7-9,many
TGCGCCAGCAGCTTTGAGATAGGCTTCTCCTACGAGCAGTACTTC,CASSFEIGFSYEQYF,NA,TRBJ2-7,TRBV5-1,many
TGTGCCAGCAGTCGCGACAGGGAGGTGACCCAGTACTTC,CASSRDREVTQYF,NA,TRBJ2-5,TRBV12-3/TRBV12-4,NA
TGTGCCAGCAGGTCCACAGGGGGCGAACACACCATATATTTT,CASRSTGGEHTIYF,TRBD1,TRBJ1-3,TRBV12-3/TRBV12-4,NA
TGCGCCAGCAGCTTACAGGGGGCCAATGAGCAGTTCTTC,CASSLQGANEQFF,TRBD1,TRBJ2-1,TRBV5-1,many
TGTGCCAGCAGTGACCGGACAGGGACAGATACGCAGTATTTT,CASSDRTGTDTQYF,TRBD1,TRBJ2-3,TRBV25-1,many
TGTGCCAGCAGCAGACAGGGGGCGAGGGCCAACGTCCTGACTTTC,CASSRQGARANVLTF,TRBD1,TRBJ2-6,TRBV14,NA
TGCAGTGCTGGACCAGGGGGTCCTGGGGAAAAACTGTTTTTT,CSAGPGGPGEKLFF,TRBD1,TRBJ1-4,TRBV20-1,NA
TGCAGCGTTGAGTCCCGACAGGGGTCCTACGAGCAGTACTTC,CSVESRQGSYEQYF,TRBD1,TRBJ2-7,TRBV29-1,many
TGTGCCAGCAGCGAAGTGTTTAACACTGAAGCTTTCTTT,CASSEVFNTEAFF,NA,TRBJ1-1,TRBV7-2,NA
TGTGCCAGCAGCCAAGTAGGAATTTTCCATGAGCAGTTCTTC,CASSQVGIFHEQFF,NA,TRBJ2-1,TRBV3-1,few
TGTGCCAGCCGTGGGACAGCGCGGGAGACCCAGTACTTC,CASRGTARETQYF,TRBD1,TRBJ2-5,TRBV28,few
TGTGCCAGCAGCTTAGGGCAGGGCCTCTCTGGAAACACCATATATTTT,CASSLGQGLSGNTIYF,NA,TRBJ1-3,TRBV7-9,NA
TGCAGTGCTAGTGGGTGGACTACTGAAGCTTTCTTT,CSASGWTTEAFF,NA,TRBJ1-1,TRBV20-1,many
TGTGCCAGCAGTGGGGCAGGTGGTCGCGGCGGGGAGCTGTTTTTT,CASSGAGGRGGELFF,NA,TRBJ2-2,TRBV25-1,few
TGTGCCAGCAGCCATGACAGGGGCTATGGCTACACCTTC,CASSHDRGYGYTF,TRBD1,TRBJ1-2,TRBV28,NA
TGTGCCACAACCTCTAGCGAGAACACCGGGGAGCTGTTTTTT,CATTSSENTGELFF,NA,TRBJ2-2,TRBV7-9,many
TGTGCCAGCAGCTTCGGACTAGCGGGCAATGAGCAGTTCTTC,CASSFGLAGNEQFF,TRBD2,TRBJ2-1,TRBV5-5,many
TGTGCCACCAGCAGAGATAGTCTTTCGGGGATACGAGGCAATGAGCAGTTCTTC,CATSRDSLSGIRGNEQFF,NA,TRBJ2-1,TRBV15,NA
TGTGCCAGCAGCAACACCATCAAAAAACTGTTTTTT,CASSNTIKKLFF,NA,TRBJ1-4,TRBV28,many
TGTGCCAGCAGCGTAGATGGGGGGTACACCGGGGAGCTGTTTTTT,CASSVDGGYTGELFF,NA,TRBJ2-2,TRBV9,NA
TGCAGTGCTAGAGATGCGGGAGGGCCAGATACGCAGTATTTT,CSARDAGGPDTQYF,TRBD2,TRBJ2-3,TRBV20-1,NA
TGTGCCAGCAGTTTACCAGATACGCAGTATTTT,CASSLPDTQYF,NA,TRBJ2-3,TRBV28,few
TGTGCCAGCAGCCCGTGGGCCGTCCTAAACACCGGGGAGCTGTTTTTT,CASSPWAVLNTGELFF,NA,TRBJ2-2,TRBV3-1,NA
TGTGCCAGCAGCAAGGATCGCAATGAGCAGTTCTTC,CASSKDRNEQFF,NA,TRBJ2-1,TRBV6-5,NA
TGTGCCAGCAGTTTATCTCTCGAAAATGAAAAACTGTTTTTT,CASSLSLENEKLFF,NA,TRBJ1-4,TRBV27,many
TGTGCCAGCAGCAAGCCGGGACATTCCTACGAGCAGTACTTC,CASSKPGHSYEQYF,NA,TRBJ2-7,TRBV13,NA
TGTGCCAGCAGCTTAGGTCCGACAGGCTCTGGAAACACCATATATTTT,CASSLGPTGSGNTIYF,NA,TRBJ1-3,TRBV7-2,many
TGTGCCAGCCAGAGGGCGAGCGAGCAGTACTTC,CASQRASEQYF,NA,TRBJ2-7,TRBV6-5,few
TGTGCCAGCAGTTTTGGAGGTCTAGGTGACGGGGAGCTGTTTTTT,CASSFGGLGDGELFF,NA,TRBJ2-2,TRBV12-3/TRBV12-4,many
TGCAGCGCCGATGACAGGGACACTGAAGCTTTCTTT,CSADDRDTEAFF,TRBD1,TRBJ1-1,TRBV29-1,few
TGTGCCAGCAGTGAAGGCAGCGGGGCAGATACGCAGTATTTT,CASSEGSGADTQYF,TRBD2,TRBJ2-3,TRBV2,few
TGTGCCAGCAACCCCCCGGGGCGGCGTCGGCAGTTCTTC,CASNPPGRRRQFF,NA,TRBJ2-1,TRBV7-2,NA
TGTGCCAGCAGCCACCCCCCGAGGGGGTTTGCCACCGGGGAGCTGTTTTTT,CASSHPPRGFATGELFF,NA,TRBJ2-2,TRBV4-2,many
TGTGCCAGCAGTGCCCCAGGGGGCGATGGCACCAATGAGCAGTTCTTC,CASSAPGGDGTNEQFF,TRBD1,TRBJ2-1,TRBV12-3/TRBV12-4,many
TGCAGTGCTAAACCCCGACGGGAGTTAAGCTCCTACAATGAGCAGTTCTTC,CSAKPRRELSSYNEQFF,NA,TRBJ2-1,TRBV20-1,many
TGTGCCAGCAGTTCCTATTACAGGGGTGGGGATGGCTACACCTTC,CASSSYYRGGDGYTF,TRBD1,TRBJ1-2,TRBV28,once
TGTGCCAGCAGCTTAAGAGCCCCGACTTCGGCTAGCGGGAGACATACGCAGTATTTT,CASSLRAPTSASGRHTQYF,TRBD2,TRBJ2-3,TRBV7-3,NA
TGTGCCAGCAGTTTTTTAATTGGGGAAAAACTGTTTTTT,CASSFLIGEKLFF,NA,TRBJ1-4,TRBV28,NA
TGTGCCAGCAGCCAAGGGGTAGGTGCGGCCAACGTCCTGACTTTC,CASSQGVGAANVLTF,NA,TRBJ2-6,TRBV3-1,NA
TGTGCCAGCAGCGTAGTCGGCAGGCACTCTGGGGCCAACGTCCTGACTTTC,CASSVVGRHSGANVLTF,NA,TRBJ2-6,TRBV9,many
TGTGCCAGCAGTCCCCGGGACAGTTTTAATGAAAAACTGTTTTTT,CASSPRDSFNEKLFF,TRBD1,TRBJ1-4,TRBV12-3/TRBV12-4,many
TGCGCCAGGAGCCATGCTATTGGGTTTGGGGACACTGAAGCTTTCTTT,CARSHAIGFGDTEAFF,NA,TRBJ1-1,TRBV4-1,NA
TGCGCCAGCAGCCCCGGTCTAGCGGTCAATGAGCAGTTCTTC,CASSPGLAVNEQFF,TRBD2,TRBJ2-1,TRBV5-1,many